Presented here are 15 T cell receptor beta chains from one specimen sequenced in a study of CD8 T cells in Susac syndrome (dated by TCRdb to 2018 to 2020). The library was obtained by the immunoSEQ multiplex PCR assay. RNA was extracted with the RNeasy kit and about 0.45 to 1 ug was reverse transcribed using random hexamers. TCRdb passed the public sequencing reads through fastp at Q25 and MiXCR, retaining productive beta sequences. Duplicate CDR3 protein sequences are folded into a single record with the most common DNA and genes. Across this sample there are some 250,000 distinct CDR3 sequences, with about 95% seen only once. The top ten hold approximately 0.094% of the sample. The sequenced material came from CD4+ T cells from PBMCs. The source is a human donor with Susac syndrome.

The rearrangement joins TRBV7-2 to TRBJ2-1; 8 bases map to TRBD2. Germline V gene sequence: CDR1 SGHTA, CDR2 FQGNSA. V shed 4 bases, J shed 7 bases, and the junction held 9 bases outside the gene matches. The CDR3 contains 15 residues. The CDR3 DNA sequence: TGTGCCAGCAGCTCATTTTGGAGCGGGAGTAATGAGCAGTTCTTC. Its translation is CASSSFWSGSNEQFF.

The chain is built from TRBV23-1 and TRBJ2-5; 10 bases match TRBD2. TRBV23-1 is classed as an ORF, of uncertain function. The J segment lost 10 bases and the V segment lost 3 bases, leaving 14 bases of the junction unmatched. CDR3 length equals 16 residues. The CDR3 here is CASSHSQAGGKGDQYF. CDR3 DNA: TGCGCCAGCAGTCACTCCCAAGCGGGAGGGAAGGGAGACCAGTACTTC.

The chain links TRBV4-1 to TRBJ2-1; TRBD2 agrees at 8 bases. Germline-derived CDR1 and CDR2 are MGHRA and YSYEKL. V gave up 6 bases and J gave up 6 bases; unmatched junction bases: 22. The CDR3 is 19 amino acids. This CDR3 is CASRKGPTSSGSLFNEQFF. For the CDR3, the DNA is TGCGCCAGCAGGAAGGGACCCACTTCAAGCGGGAGTCTCTTCAATGAGCAGTTCTTC.

The V gene is TRBV18, the J gene TRBJ1-4; TRBD1 agrees at 8 bases. Per the germline V gene, CDR1 is KGHSH and CDR2 is LQKENI. V shed 3 bases and J 8 bases; nucleotides not matched to a gene: 8. The CDR3 covers 15 residues. CDR3 amino acids: CASSPGQGRMEKLFF. In DNA, the CDR3 is TGTGCCAGCTCACCCGGACAGGGCCGTATGGAAAAACTGTTTTTT.

This chain links TRBV7-8 with TRBJ2-2; 10 bases map to TRBD2. The CDR3 has 17 residues. After removal of 5 bases from V and 4 bases from J, the junction contained 10 bases not matched to a gene. CDR1 and CDR2 from the germline V gene are SGHVS and FQNEAQ. The DNA for the CDR3 is TGTGCCAGCAGCCTACTAGCGGGGTCGTGGGGCACCGGGGAGCTGTTTTTT. It encodes CASSLLAGSWGTGELFF.

The V and J genes are TRBV11-2 and TRBJ1-3, with D perhaps matching TRBD1 (5 bases). Germline V gene data show CDR1 as SGHAT and CDR2 as FQNNGV. The germline V and J ends were trimmed by 0 bases and 7 bases, with 16 bases remaining between them. The CDR3 is made up of 16 amino acids. The CDR3: CASSLEGTAPGNTIYF. CDR3 nucleotide sequence: TGTGCCAGCAGCTTAGAGGGGACGGCGCCCGGGAACACCATATATTTT.

The CDR3 sequence: CASSLVRMSGSDTEAFF. CDR3 nucleotide sequence: TGTGCCAGCAGTTTGGTACGGATGTCGGGATCGGACACTGAAGCTTTCTTT. The J gene is TRBJ1-1, the V gene TRBV28; D is unclear. In germline, CDR1 is MDHEN, CDR2 SYDVKM. There are 17 residues in the CDR3. V was trimmed by 3 bases and J by 3 bases, leaving 20 bases between them.

The CDR3: CASSRDSGGARTNEQFF. CDR3 bases: TGTGCCAGCAGCCGGGATTCCGGCGGAGCTCGAACCAATGAGCAGTTCTTC. The chain couples TRBV4-2 to TRBJ2-1; D gene ambiguous. Germline loops: CDR1 LGHNA, CDR2 YNFKEQ. V lost 4 bases and J 6 bases, leaving 22 bases between the germline ends. This CDR3 spans 17 amino acids.

This chain links TRBV14 with TRBJ1-4, with 7 bases identical to TRBD1. The ends lost 4 bases at V and 7 bases at J; junction bases unmatched: 6. This CDR3 contains 14 residues. CDR1 and CDR2 from the germline V gene are SGHDN and FVKESK. The CDR3 sequence is CASSPTGPIEKLFF. In DNA, the CDR3 is TGTGCCAGCAGCCCGACAGGGCCCATTGAAAAACTGTTTTTT.

This rearrangement joins TRBV9 to TRBJ1-1; D is ambiguous. Trimming cost V 0 bases and J 0 bases, with 3 bases left between them. The CDR3 extends over 13 amino acids. Germline V lookup: CDR1 SGDLS, CDR2 YYNGEE. The CDR3 DNA sequence: TGTGCCAGCAGCGTAGGGATGAACACTGAAGCTTTCTTT. It yields the protein CASSVGMNTEAFF.

The genes are TRBV7-3 and TRBJ1-1, with D uncertain. CDR3 length: 13 amino acids. With 5 bases removed from V and 5 bases from J, the gap between germline ends came to 12 bases. Germline V lookup: CDR1 SGHTA, CDR2 FQGTGA. CDR3 coding DNA: TGTGCCAGCAGCCCGTCGGCAGTTACTGAAGCTTTCTTT. Encoded protein: CASSPSAVTEAFF.

The J gene is TRBJ2-5, the V gene TRBV18; D tentatively fits TRBD1 or TRBD2 (5 bases each). Germline lookup yields CDR1 KGHSH and CDR2 LQKENI. V was shortened by 0 bases and J by 1 base, with 9 bases between the two germline ends. There are 15 residues in the CDR3. The CDR3 spells CASSPPGRTQETQYF. CDR3 coding DNA: TGTGCCAGCTCACCACCGGGACGGACCCAAGAGACCCAGTACTTC.

Written as DNA, the CDR3 is TGCAGTGCTAGAGTGGTGGGTTGGGGGCGAAACGGGACTAGCGGGAGGTCCTACGAGCAGTACTTC. Protein sequence: CSARVVGWGRNGTSGRSYEQYF. This chain links TRBV20-1 with TRBJ2-7; 15 bases match TRBD2. Per the germline V gene, CDR1 is DFQATT and CDR2 is SNEGSKA (reference sequence). V lost 1 base to trimming and J lost 1 base; unmatched junction nucleotides: 20. This CDR3 region has 22 residues.

This chain uses TRBV2 with TRBJ1-5, with D possibly TRBD1 on 6 matching bases. The CDR3 contains 15 residues. Germline values: CDR1 SNHLY, CDR2 FYNNEI. Trimming took off 1 base at V and 3 bases at J, with 10 bases between the two ends. This CDR3 reads CASSEGGQHNQPQHF. CDR3 nucleotide sequence: TGTGCCAGCAGTGAAGGTGGACAGCACAATCAGCCCCAGCATTTT.

CDR3 protein: CASSFGQALQSEQFF. The DNA for the CDR3 is TGTGCCAGCAGCTTTGGACAGGCCCTACAAAGTGAGCAGTTCTTC. The V call is TRBV5-4, the J call TRBJ2-1; TRBD1 agrees at 7 bases. This CDR3 is 15 amino acids long. Per germline, CDR1 SGHNT and CDR2 YYREEE (reference sequence). V shed 2 bases, J shed 9 bases, and the junction held 11 bases outside the gene matches.